This T cell receptor (beta chain) was captured in a study of T cells in Graves' hyperthyroidism and ophthalmopathy. Individuals with ophthalmopathy presented a Clinical Activity Score of at least 3, a NOSPECS grade of at least 4 and a duration under 3 months. Orbital computed tomography and thyroid ultrasound, together with serum TRAb and thyroxine and clinical symptoms, were used for diagnoses. Fresh 10 ml peripheral blood yielded PBMCs. This CDR3 has 15 amino acids. V was clipped by 6 bases and J by 3 bases; unmatched bases: 4. The germline V gene has CDR1 MDHEN and CDR2 SYDVKM. Amplified TCR beta CDR3 regions came from RNA transcripts. The study used the HTBI primer set for a first-round RT-PCR of the TCR CDR3. Via MiXCR, TCRdb re-called the multiplex PCR reads, giving one row per CDR3 protein. The repertoire holds 250,000 to 350,000 distinct CDR3 sequences, with 22% as singletons.

Sequenced sample: blood. This clonotype was obtained from a man aged 25 to 45 with Graves' ophthalmopathy. The chain employs TRBV28 and TRBJ2-7; 14 nucleotides match TRBD2. For the CDR3, the DNA is TGTGCCAGCAGAAGGACTAGCGGGAGGAACTACGAGCAGTACTTC. Translation: CASRRTSGRNYEQYF. Combining the CDR3 with reference TRBV28 and TRBJ2-7 gives the whole variable domain DVKVTQSSRYLVKRTGEKVFLECVQDMDHENMFWYRQDPGLGLRLIYFSYDVKMKEKGDIPEGYSVSREKKERFSLILESASTNQTSMYLCASRRTSGRNYEQYFGPGTRLTVT.